The sequence of this T cell receptor (beta chain) was determined in a study of cytomegalovirus exposure and HLA in healthy donors. Data came from immunoSEQ multiplex PCR; TCRdb stores just in-frame clones and leaves some out. There are fewer than 200,000 clones in the sample; roughly 89% occur only once, and roughly 1.4% lies in the top ten. With regard to this clone: Its antigen is still unknown.

Germline V gives CDR1 LNHNV, CDR2 YYDKDF (reference sequence). Unmatched junction bases numbered 18, after V lost 8 bases and J lost 4 bases. The CDR3 has 17 amino acids. The study's findings and limits: The majority of TCR sequences were rare, yet some public TCRs appeared in many donors. With high specificity and sensitivity, the classifier reportedly diagnosed cytomegalovirus status. TCR beta chains numbering under 200 were designated cytomegalovirus-associated.

This clonotype was obtained from a woman in her 30s in good health and CMV-seronegative. The J gene is TRBJ2-7, the V gene TRBV15, with TRBD1 matching 9 bases. The sequencing sample was made of PBMCs. The CDR3 nucleotides are TGTGCCACCCCCCCGGGACAGGGTTTAATGGCGGCATACGAGCAGTACTTC. Translation: CATPPGQGLMAAYEQYF.